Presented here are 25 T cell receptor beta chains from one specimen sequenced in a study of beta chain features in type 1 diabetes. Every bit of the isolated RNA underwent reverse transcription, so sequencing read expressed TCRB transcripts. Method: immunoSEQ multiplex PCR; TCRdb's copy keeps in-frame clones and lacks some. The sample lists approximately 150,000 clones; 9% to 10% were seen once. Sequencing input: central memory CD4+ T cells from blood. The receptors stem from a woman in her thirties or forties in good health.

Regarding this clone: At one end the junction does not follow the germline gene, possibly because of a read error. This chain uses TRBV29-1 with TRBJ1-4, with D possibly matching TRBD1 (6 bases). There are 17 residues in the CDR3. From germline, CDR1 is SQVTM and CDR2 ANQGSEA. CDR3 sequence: CSIEGPGDEATNEKLFF. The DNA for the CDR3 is TGCAGCATTGAGGGCCCAGGGGATGAAGCAACTAATGAAAAACTGTTTTTT.

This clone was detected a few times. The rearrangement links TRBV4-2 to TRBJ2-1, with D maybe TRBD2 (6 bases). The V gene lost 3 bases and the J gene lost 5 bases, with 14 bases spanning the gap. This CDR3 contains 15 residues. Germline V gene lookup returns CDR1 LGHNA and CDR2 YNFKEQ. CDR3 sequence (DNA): TGTGCCAGCAGCCAGGGACTTTCCTCGAACAATGAGCAGTTCTTC. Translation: CASSQGLSSNNEQFF.

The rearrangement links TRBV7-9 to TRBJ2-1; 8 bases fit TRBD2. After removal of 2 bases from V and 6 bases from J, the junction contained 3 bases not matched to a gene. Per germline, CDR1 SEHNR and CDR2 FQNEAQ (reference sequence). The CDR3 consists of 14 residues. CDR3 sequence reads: CASSLRGGLNEQFF. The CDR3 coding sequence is TGTGCCAGCAGCTTACGGGGGGGCCTCAATGAGCAGTTCTTC. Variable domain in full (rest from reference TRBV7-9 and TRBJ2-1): DTGVSQNPRHKITKRGQNVTFRCDPISEHNRLYWYRQTLGQGPEFLTYFQNEAQLEKSRLLSDRFSAERPKGSFSTLEIQRTEQGDSAMYLCASSLRGGLNEQFFGPGTRLTVL.

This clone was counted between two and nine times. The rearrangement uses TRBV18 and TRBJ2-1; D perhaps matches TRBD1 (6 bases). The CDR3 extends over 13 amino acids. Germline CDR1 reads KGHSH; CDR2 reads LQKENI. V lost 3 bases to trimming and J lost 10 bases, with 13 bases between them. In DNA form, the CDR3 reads TGTGCCAGCTCACCTTACAGGGTAGGGGAGCAGTTCTTC. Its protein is CASSPYRVGEQFF.

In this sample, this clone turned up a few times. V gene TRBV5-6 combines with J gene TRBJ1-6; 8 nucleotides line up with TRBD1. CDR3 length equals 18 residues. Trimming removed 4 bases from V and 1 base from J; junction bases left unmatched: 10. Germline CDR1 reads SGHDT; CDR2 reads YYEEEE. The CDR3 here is CASSQGTGGRSYNSPLHF. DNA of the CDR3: TGTGCCAGCAGCCAAGGGACAGGAGGAAGATCCTATAATTCACCCCTCCACTTT. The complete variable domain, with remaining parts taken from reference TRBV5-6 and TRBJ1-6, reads DAGVTQSPTHLIKTRGQQVTLRCSPKSGHDTVSWYQQALGQGPQFIFQYYEEEERQRGNFPDRFSGHQFPNYSSELNVNALLLGDSALYLCASSQGTGGRSYNSPLHFGNGTRLTVT.

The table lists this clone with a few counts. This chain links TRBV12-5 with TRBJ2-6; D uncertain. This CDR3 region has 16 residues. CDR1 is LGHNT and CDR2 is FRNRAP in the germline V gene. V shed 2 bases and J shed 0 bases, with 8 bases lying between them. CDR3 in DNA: TGTGCTAGTGGTTTGCTCCGTCCCTCTGGGGCCAACGTCCTGACTTTC. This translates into CASGLLRPSGANVLTF.

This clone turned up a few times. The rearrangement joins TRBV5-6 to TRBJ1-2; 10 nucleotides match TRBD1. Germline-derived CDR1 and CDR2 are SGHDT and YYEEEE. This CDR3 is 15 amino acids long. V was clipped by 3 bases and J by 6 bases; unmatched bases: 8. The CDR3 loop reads CASSSTGGSWNGYTF. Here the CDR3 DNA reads TGTGCCAGCAGCTCGACAGGGGGCAGCTGGAATGGCTACACCTTC.

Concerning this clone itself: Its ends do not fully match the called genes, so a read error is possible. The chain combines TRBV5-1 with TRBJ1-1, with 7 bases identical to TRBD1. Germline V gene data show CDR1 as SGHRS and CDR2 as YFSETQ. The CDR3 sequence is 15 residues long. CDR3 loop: CASSLGDSMNTEAFF. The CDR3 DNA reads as TGCGCCAGCAGTTTGGGGGACAGCATGAACACTGAAGCTTTCTTT.

The chain's CDR3 is CASSLMAQPQHF. CDR3 DNA sequence: TGTGCCAGCAGCTTAATGGCTCAGCCCCAGCATTTT. V and J are TRBV7-2 and TRBJ1-5; D is unclear. The length of the CDR3 is 12 residues. Germline V CDR1 and CDR2: SGHTA, FQGNSA. V lost 2 bases to trimming and J lost 6 bases, with 5 bases between them. The entire variable domain, with the rest obtained from reference TRBV7-2 and TRBJ1-5, is as follows: GAGVSQSPSNKVTEKGKDVELRCDPISGHTALYWYRQSLGQGLEFLIYFQGNSAPDKSGLPSDRFSAERTGGSVSTLTIQRTQQEDSAVYLCASSLMAQPQHFGDGTRLSIL.

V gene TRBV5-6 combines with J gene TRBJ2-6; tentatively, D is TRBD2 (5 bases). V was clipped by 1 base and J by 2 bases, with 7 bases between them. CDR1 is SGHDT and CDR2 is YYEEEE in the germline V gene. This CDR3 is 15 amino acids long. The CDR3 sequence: CASSLRGPGANVLTF. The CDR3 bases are TGTGCCAGCAGCTTGAGAGGGCCTGGGGCCAACGTCCTGACTTTC.

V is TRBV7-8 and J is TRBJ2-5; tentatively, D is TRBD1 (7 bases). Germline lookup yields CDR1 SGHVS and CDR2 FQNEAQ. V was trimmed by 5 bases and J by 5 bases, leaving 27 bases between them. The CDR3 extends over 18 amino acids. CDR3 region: CASSRQSGGGLSYETQYF. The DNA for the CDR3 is TGTGCCAGCAGCCGACAGTCAGGGGGAGGCTTGTCGTATGAGACCCAGTACTTC.

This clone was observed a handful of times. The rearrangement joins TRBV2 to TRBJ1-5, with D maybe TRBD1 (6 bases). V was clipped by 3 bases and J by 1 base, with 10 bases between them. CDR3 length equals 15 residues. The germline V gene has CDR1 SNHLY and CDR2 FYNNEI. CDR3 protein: CASSDWTASNQPQHF. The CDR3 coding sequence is TGTGCCAGCAGTGATTGGACAGCAAGCAATCAGCCCCAGCATTTT.

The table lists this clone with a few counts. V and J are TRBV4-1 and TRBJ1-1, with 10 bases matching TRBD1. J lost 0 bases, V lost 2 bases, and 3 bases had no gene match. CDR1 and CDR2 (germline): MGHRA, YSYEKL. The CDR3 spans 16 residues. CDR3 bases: TGCGCCAGCAGCCAATCGGGGACAGGGGTGAACACTGAAGCTTTCTTT. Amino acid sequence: CASSQSGTGVNTEAFF.

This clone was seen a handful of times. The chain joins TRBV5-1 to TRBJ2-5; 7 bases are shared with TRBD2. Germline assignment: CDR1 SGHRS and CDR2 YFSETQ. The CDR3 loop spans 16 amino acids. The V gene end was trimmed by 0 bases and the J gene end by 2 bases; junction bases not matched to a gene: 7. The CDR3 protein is CASSLGMGRGQETQYF. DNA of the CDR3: TGCGCCAGCAGCTTGGGGATGGGGAGGGGACAAGAGACCCAGTACTTC. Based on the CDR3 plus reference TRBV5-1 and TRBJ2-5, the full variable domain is KAGVTQTPRYLIKTRGQQVTLSCSPISGHRSVSWYQQTPGQGLQFLFEYFSETQRNKGNFPGRFSGRQFSNSRSEMNVSTLELGDSALYLCASSLGMGRGQETQYFGPGTRLLVL.

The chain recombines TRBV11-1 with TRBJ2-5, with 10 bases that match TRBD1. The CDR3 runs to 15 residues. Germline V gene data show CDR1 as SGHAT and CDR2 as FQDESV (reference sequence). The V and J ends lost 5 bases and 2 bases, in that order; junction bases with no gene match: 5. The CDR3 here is CASSQDRGWQETQYF. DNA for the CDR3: TGTGCCAGCAGCCAGGACAGGGGGTGGCAAGAGACCCAGTACTTC.

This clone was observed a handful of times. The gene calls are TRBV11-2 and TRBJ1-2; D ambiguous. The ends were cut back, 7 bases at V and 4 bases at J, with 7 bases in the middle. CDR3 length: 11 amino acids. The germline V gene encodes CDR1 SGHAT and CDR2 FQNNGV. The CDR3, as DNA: TGTGCCAGCACCCTTGTCTATGGCTACACCTTC. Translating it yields CASTLVYGYTF. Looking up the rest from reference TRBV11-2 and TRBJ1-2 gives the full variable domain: EAGVAQSPRYKIIEKRQSVAFWCNPISGHATLYWYQQILGQGPKLLIQFQNNGVVDDSQLPKDRFSAERLKGVDSTLKIQPAKLEDSAVYLCASTLVYGYTFGSGTRLTVV.

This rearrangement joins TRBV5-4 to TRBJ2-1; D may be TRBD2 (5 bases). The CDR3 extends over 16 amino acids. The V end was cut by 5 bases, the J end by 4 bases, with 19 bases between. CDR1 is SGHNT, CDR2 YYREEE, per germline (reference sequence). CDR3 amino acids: CASSPRARRSYNEQFF. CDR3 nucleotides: TGTGCCAGCAGTCCGAGGGCCCGTAGGAGTTACAATGAGCAGTTCTTC.

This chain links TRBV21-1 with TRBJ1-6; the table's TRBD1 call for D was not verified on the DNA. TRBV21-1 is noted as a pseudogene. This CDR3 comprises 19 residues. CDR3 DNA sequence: TGTGCCAGCAGCAAAGTTGGAACAGCTAATCGCTCCTATAATTCACCCCTCCACTTT. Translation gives CASSKVGTANRSYNSPLHF.

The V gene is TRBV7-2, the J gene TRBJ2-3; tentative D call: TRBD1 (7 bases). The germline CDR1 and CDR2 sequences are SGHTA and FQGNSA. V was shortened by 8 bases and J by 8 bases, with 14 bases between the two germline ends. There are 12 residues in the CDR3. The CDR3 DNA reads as TGTGCCAGCGGATCAGGGGGGCGTACGCAGTATTTT. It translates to CASGSGGRTQYF.

The CDR3 loop is CASSSGDPYNEQFF. The CDR3 nucleotides are TGCGCCAGCTCTAGCGGGGACCCCTACAATGAGCAGTTCTTC. The V call is TRBV5-1, the J call TRBJ2-1, with 9 bases aligning to TRBD2. From germline, CDR1 is SGHRS and CDR2 YFSETQ. After removal of 7 bases from V and 2 bases from J, the junction contained 4 bases not matched to a gene. This CDR3 has 14 residues.

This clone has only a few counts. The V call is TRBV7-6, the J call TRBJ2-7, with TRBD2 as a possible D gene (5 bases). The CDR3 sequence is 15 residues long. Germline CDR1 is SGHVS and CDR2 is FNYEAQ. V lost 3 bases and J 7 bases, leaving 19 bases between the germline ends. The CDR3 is CASSLSQATPGEQYF. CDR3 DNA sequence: TGTGCCAGCAGCTTGTCTCAGGCGACCCCGGGGGAGCAGTACTTC.

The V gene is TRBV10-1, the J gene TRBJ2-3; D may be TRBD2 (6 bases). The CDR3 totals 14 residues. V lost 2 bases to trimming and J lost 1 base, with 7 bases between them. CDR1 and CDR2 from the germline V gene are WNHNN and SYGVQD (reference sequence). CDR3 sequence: CASSERRGTDTQYF. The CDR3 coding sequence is TGCGCCAGCAGTGAGAGGAGGGGCACAGATACGCAGTATTTT.

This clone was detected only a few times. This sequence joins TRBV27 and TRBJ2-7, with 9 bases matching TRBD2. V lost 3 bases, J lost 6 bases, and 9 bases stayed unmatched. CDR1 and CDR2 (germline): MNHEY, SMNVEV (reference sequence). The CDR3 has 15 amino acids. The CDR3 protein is CASSLMSSGELEQYF. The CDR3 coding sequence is TGTGCCAGCAGTTTGATGTCTAGCGGGGAACTCGAGCAGTACTTC.

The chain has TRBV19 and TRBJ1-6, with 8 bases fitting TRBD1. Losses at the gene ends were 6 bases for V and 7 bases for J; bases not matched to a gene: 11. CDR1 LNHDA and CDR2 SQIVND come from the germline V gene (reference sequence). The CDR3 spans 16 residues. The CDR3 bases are TGTGCCAGTAGACCGATGGACAGGGTAGGAAATTCACCCCTCCACTTT. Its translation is CASRPMDRVGNSPLHF.

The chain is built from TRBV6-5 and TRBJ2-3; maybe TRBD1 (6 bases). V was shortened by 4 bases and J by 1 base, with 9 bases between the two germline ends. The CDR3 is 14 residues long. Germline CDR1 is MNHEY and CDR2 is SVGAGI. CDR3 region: CASSSRQGTDTQYF. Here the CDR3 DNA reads TGTGCCAGCAGTTCACGACAGGGCACAGATACGCAGTATTTT.